This T cell receptor (beta chain) was found in a study of neurological immune-mediated disorders. The CDR3 is 14 residues long. V dropped 2 bases and J dropped 0; count of bases not matched to a gene: 0. CDR1 is MGHRA and CDR2 is YSYEKL in the germline V gene. TCRdb recomputed calls from the 5' RACE reads with MiXCR, one row per CDR3 protein. The table includes around 37,000 distinct CDR3 sequences, approximately 12% detected once. This clonotype was counted many times. The time point was: technical triplicate 1. 2 million unsorted PBMCs were stored in RNAlater at -80 °C before RNA extraction. The sequence was obtained from a man in his fifties or sixties with HTLV-1-associated myelopathy (HAM/TSP). The sample consisted of PBMCs. This chain links TRBV4-1 with TRBJ2-7, with 8 bases identical to TRBD2. CDR3 nucleotide sequence: TGCGCCAGCAGCCAAAGCGGGAGCTCCTACGAGCAGTACTTC. Translated: CASSQSGSSYEQYF.